The next 25 T cell receptor beta chains were all read from a single sample in a study of T cell changes during pregnancy in multiple sclerosis. Sequenced by immunoSEQ multiplex PCR; TCRdb stores in-frame clones only, minus some. The table records 30,000 to 40,000 clones, 94% of them present only once. The material sequenced was CD4+ T cells from peripheral blood mononuclear cells, taken in the second trimester of pregnancy. The origin of the receptors is a female donor with multiple sclerosis, enrolled in a pregnancy study.

This rearrangement joins TRBV7-2 to TRBJ1-3; no clear D gene. Trimming shortened V by 1 base and J by 0 bases, and 7 bases separated the two germline ends. There are 15 residues in the CDR3. Looked up from germline, CDR1 is SGHTA and CDR2 is FQGNSA. Here the CDR3 reads CASSLVVNSGNTIYF. The CDR3 DNA reads as TGTGCCAGCAGCTTAGTTGTAAACTCTGGAAACACCATATATTTT.

The chain employs TRBV19 and TRBJ2-7; TRBD1 matches 8 bases. CDR3 length: 15 amino acids. Per germline, CDR1 LNHDA and CDR2 SQIVND (reference sequence). The J segment lost 2 bases and the V segment lost 3 bases, leaving 6 bases of the junction unmatched. CDR3 bases: TGTGCCAGTAGTATTCATCAGGGGGCGGCCTACGAGCAGTACTTC. This encodes CASSIHQGAAYEQYF.

This chain connects TRBV7-9 to TRBJ1-2; 9 bases map to TRBD1. V was clipped by 4 bases and J by 5 bases; unmatched bases: 2. Looked up from germline, CDR1 is SEHNR and CDR2 is FQNEAQ (reference sequence). The CDR3 totals 13 residues. The CDR3 loop is CASSSDRGYGYTF. The CDR3 DNA is TGTGCCAGCAGCTCCGACAGGGGGTATGGCTACACCTTC.

J is TRBJ2-7 and V is TRBV7-6; maybe TRBD1 (5 bases). Trimming removed 1 base at V and 3 bases at J, with 13 bases between. CDR1 and CDR2 from the germline V gene are SGHVS and FNYEAQ. The length of the CDR3 is 15 residues. This CDR3 is CASSLESGSHYEQYF. For the CDR3, the DNA is TGTGCCAGCAGCTTAGAATCAGGGTCCCACTACGAGCAGTACTTC.

The chain uses TRBV9 and TRBJ2-2; 15 bases line up with TRBD2. The CDR3 runs to 20 residues. The V gene end was trimmed by 3 bases and the J gene end by 1 base; junction bases not matched to a gene: 10. Germline values: CDR1 SGDLS, CDR2 YYNGEE. CDR3 sequence (DNA): TGTGCCAGCAGCGCCTACGTGGGACTAGCGGGGGGAATGAACACCGGGGAGCTGTTTTTT. Its translation: CASSAYVGLAGGMNTGELFF.

The V gene is TRBV5-1, the J gene TRBJ2-5; 8 nucleotides agree with TRBD1. V was pared by 2 bases and J by 6 bases, with 12 bases of the junction left unmatched. The CDR3 contains 16 residues. Germline lookup yields CDR1 SGHRS and CDR2 YFSETQ. This CDR3 is CASSLRDRLLDKTQYF. The CDR3 DNA reads TGCGCCAGCAGCTTACGGGACAGGTTATTGGACAAGACCCAGTACTTC.

In its sample, this clone was seen once. This chain uses TRBV15 with TRBJ1-1, with D perhaps TRBD1 (6 bases). The CDR3 covers 18 residues. Germline CDR1 is LNHNV and CDR2 is YYDKDF (reference sequence). V shed 5 bases and J shed 4 bases, with 26 bases lying between them. As DNA, the CDR3 is TGTGCCACCAGCCGTTTCCCGCGGGGGGGCCAGTTTGTCACTGAAGCTTTCTTT. This gives the protein CATSRFPRGGQFVTEAFF.

The V and J genes are TRBV2 and TRBJ1-2; 7 bases line up with TRBD1. This CDR3 is 13 amino acids long. Trimming took 4 bases from V and 5 from J; bases not matched to a gene: 4. Germline CDR1 SNHLY, CDR2 FYNNEI. The CDR3 protein is CASSVDRDYGYTF. The CDR3 DNA reads TGTGCCAGCAGTGTTGACAGGGATTATGGCTACACCTTC.

The rearrangement links TRBV29-1 to TRBJ1-1; D might be TRBD1 (6 bases). Germline V gene sequence: CDR1 SQVTM, CDR2 ANQGSEA. V was shortened by 3 bases and J by 3 bases, with 8 bases between the two germline ends. The CDR3 has 12 residues. CDR3 protein: CSVDEGDTEAFF. CDR3 DNA sequence: TGCAGCGTTGACGAGGGGGACACTGAAGCTTTCTTT.

J is TRBJ2-7 and V is TRBV5-1; 14 bases align to TRBD2. CDR3 size: 18 residues. Germline CDR1 reads SGHRS; CDR2 reads YFSETQ. Trimming at V came to 4 bases and at J to 0 bases, leaving 9 bases not matched to a gene. CDR3 nucleotides: TGCGCCAGCAGCACCCGTGGGACTAGCGGGGGACACTCCTACGAGCAGTACTTC. It yields the protein CASSTRGTSGGHSYEQYF.

The rearrangement uses TRBV2 and TRBJ2-2; D uncertain. CDR3 size: 15 residues. The ends were cut back, 7 bases at V and 2 bases at J, with 14 bases in the middle. From germline, CDR1 is SNHLY and CDR2 FYNNEI. CDR3 sequence (DNA): TGTGCCAGCAAAATCATAAGCTCTAACACCGGGGAGCTGTTTTTT. Residues: CASKIISSNTGELFF. Full variable domain (outside the CDR3, taken from reference TRBV2 and TRBJ2-2): EPEVTQTPSHQVTQMGQEVILRCVPISNHLYFYWYRQILGQKVEFLVSFYNNEISEKSEIFDDQFSVERPDGSNFTLKIRSTKLEDSAMYFCASKIISSNTGELFFGEGSRLTVL.

This CDR3 reads CAWSPNRISSGNTIYF. DNA of the CDR3: TGTGCCTGGAGCCCGAACAGGATTAGCTCTGGAAACACCATATATTTT. The chain joins TRBV30 to TRBJ1-3, with TRBD1 as a possible D gene (5 bases). V lost 3 bases to trimming and J lost 0 bases, with 15 bases between them. The CDR3 has 16 residues. Germline values: CDR1 GTSNPN, CDR2 SVGIG (reference sequence).

This clone has more than one count but fewer than ten. The gene calls are TRBV9 and TRBJ2-7; TRBD2 might be the D (6 bases). V lost 1 base to trimming and J lost 7 bases, with 18 bases between them. The germline V gene has CDR1 SGDLS and CDR2 YYNGEE. This CDR3 contains 15 residues. CDR3 nucleotide sequence: TGTGCCAGCAGCGTACGCGGAGGGCCTGCTGGGGAGCAGTACTTC. It translates to CASSVRGGPAGEQYF.

On this clone itself: Other DNA sequences from this sample encode an identical CDR3 as well. The V and J genes are TRBV7-6 and TRBJ1-1; D unclear. The CDR3 extends over 13 amino acids. The germline CDR1 and CDR2 sequences are SGHVS and FNYEAQ. V was cut by 1 base and J by 5 bases, with 8 bases left in between. The CDR3 is CASSLGPETEAFF. CDR3 nucleotides: TGTGCCAGCAGCTTAGGCCCTGAGACTGAAGCTTTCTTT.

The chain recombines TRBV10-3 with TRBJ1-4, with D possibly matching TRBD1 (6 bases). This CDR3 has 14 residues. The germline gives CDR1 ENHRY, CDR2 SYGVKD. The V gene lost 4 bases and the J gene lost 7 bases, with 13 bases spanning the gap. Here the CDR3 reads CAISGTQGREKLFF. In DNA form, the CDR3 reads TGTGCCATCAGTGGCACACAGGGACGTGAAAAACTGTTTTTT.

This clone was counted once. V usage is TRBV5-1 and J usage is TRBJ2-1, with D tentatively TRBD2 (6 bases). CDR1 is SGHRS, CDR2 YFSETQ, per germline. There are 13 residues in the CDR3. The V end lost 5 bases, the J end lost 4 bases, and 10 bases lay between the germline ends. CDR3 sequence (DNA): TGCGCCAGCAGGCCACGGGGGTACAATGAGCAGTTCTTC. This translates into CASRPRGYNEQFF. The full variable domain, its missing parts supplied by reference TRBV5-1 and TRBJ2-1, is KAGVTQTPRYLIKTRGQQVTLSCSPISGHRSVSWYQQTPGQGLQFLFEYFSETQRNKGNFPGRFSGRQFSNSRSEMNVSTLELGDSALYLCASRPRGYNEQFFGPGTRLTVL.

The CDR3: CASSLVTGDTGELFF. The CDR3 DNA sequence: TGTGCCAGCAGCTTAGTGACAGGGGACACCGGGGAGCTGTTTTTT. This chain connects TRBV7-2 to TRBJ2-2; 8 bases fit TRBD1. The V gene end was trimmed by 1 base and the J gene end by 3 bases; junction bases not matched to a gene: 1. CDR1 and CDR2 from the germline V gene are SGHTA and FQGNSA. This CDR3 is 15 amino acids long.

The rearrangement uses TRBV7-3 and TRBJ1-1; a weak D match, TRBD1 (6 bases). V was clipped by 5 bases and J by 6 bases, with 16 bases between them. The CDR3 consists of 14 residues. Germline assignment: CDR1 SGHTA and CDR2 FQGTGA. The CDR3, as DNA: TGTGCCAGCAGCCTTACAGGGTACGAGCCTGAAGCTTTCTTT. It is translated as CASSLTGYEPEAFF.

V is TRBV19 and J is TRBJ1-5, with 9 bases lining up with TRBD1. The trim removed 5 bases at V and 7 bases at J, leaving 12 bases unmatched. Germline-derived CDR1 and CDR2 are LNHDA and SQIVND (reference sequence). The CDR3 runs 16 residues. The CDR3 nucleotides read TGTGCCAGTAGTCCTCTTCTCACAGGGGGCAGGCAGCCCCAGCATTTT. Protein product: CASSPLLTGGRQPQHF.

This clone was observed a single time. The gene calls are TRBV5-6 and TRBJ2-5; no clear D gene. The germline V gene encodes CDR1 SGHDT and CDR2 YYEEEE. The ends were cut back, 5 bases at V and 10 bases at J, with 21 bases in the middle. The CDR3 covers 14 residues. DNA of the CDR3: TGTGCCAGCAGTCGCAAAACAGCCTCCTCGGACCAGTACTTC. Translation: CASSRKTASSDQYF.

CDR3 region: CASSRTANEQFF. The CDR3 coding sequence is TGTGCCAGTAGTAGGACAGCTAATGAGCAGTTCTTC. V is TRBV19 and J is TRBJ2-1; a weak D match, TRBD1 (6 bases). Germline V CDR1 and CDR2: LNHDA, SQIVND (reference sequence). Trimming removed 4 bases at V and 7 bases at J, with 8 bases between. CDR3 size: 12 residues.

The rearrangement uses TRBV2 and TRBJ1-2; TRBD1 might be the D (6 bases). The V end lost 7 bases, the J end lost 6 bases, and 12 bases lay between the germline ends. CDR1 and CDR2 (germline): SNHLY, FYNNEI. CDR3 length equals 12 residues. CDR3 in DNA: TGTGCCAGCAACCCGACAGGTGATGGCTACACCTTC. Translating gives CASNPTGDGYTF.

The chain recombines TRBV5-1 with TRBJ2-2; maybe TRBD1 (5 bases). Trimming removed 0 bases at V and 6 bases at J, with 9 bases between. CDR1 and CDR2 (germline): SGHRS, YFSETQ. CDR3 size: 14 residues. The DNA for the CDR3 is TGCGCCAGCAGCTTGGCCCGACAGTCCGGGGAGCTGTTTTTT. It is translated as CASSLARQSGELFF. Full variable domain (rest looked up from reference TRBV5-1 and TRBJ2-2): KAGVTQTPRYLIKTRGQQVTLSCSPISGHRSVSWYQQTPGQGLQFLFEYFSETQRNKGNFPGRFSGRQFSNSRSEMNVSTLELGDSALYLCASSLARQSGELFFGEGSRLTVL.

The V call is TRBV2, the J call TRBJ1-4, with TRBD1 identical over 9 bases. With V trimmed by 6 bases and J by 3 bases, 2 bases remained unmatched. The CDR3 totals 14 residues. Germline assignment: CDR1 SNHLY and CDR2 FYNNEI. This CDR3 reads CASSGTGSNEKLFF. The CDR3 DNA is TGTGCCAGCAGCGGGACAGGGTCTAATGAAAAACTGTTTTTT.

The chain couples TRBV13 to TRBJ2-1; 10 bases fit TRBD1. Germline values: CDR1 PRHDT, CDR2 FYEKMQ (reference sequence). V gave up 4 bases and J gave up 5 bases; unmatched junction bases: 11. This CDR3 is built from 17 residues. CDR3 coding DNA: TGTGCCAGCAGCTCGCTCCTCCAGGACAGGGGGGACAATGAGCAGTTCTTC. Its translation: CASSSLLQDRGDNEQFF.